Presented here are 27 T cell receptor beta chains from one specimen sequenced in a study of blood T cell repertoires in COVID-19. The data were produced by immunoSEQ multiplex PCR, yet TCRdb's version contains in-frame clones alone and is incomplete. This table holds hundreds of thousands of clones, more than 65% found once. The sample taken for sequencing was peripheral blood. The receptor source for this set is a woman in her thirties or forties with active or convalescent COVID-19.

The V and J genes are TRBV7-2 and TRBJ1-4; 8 bases line up with TRBD1. The V gene's germline CDR1 is SGHTA and CDR2 FQGNSA. V trimming: 5 bases; J trimming: 7 bases; junction bases outside the gene matches: 6. This CDR3 has 14 amino acids. The CDR3 spells CASSRDRLGEKLFF. CDR3 nucleotide sequence: TGTGCCAGCAGCCGGGACAGGTTGGGTGAAAAACTGTTTTTT.

The chain has TRBV19 and TRBJ1-3; 8 bases are a match to TRBD1. With 9 bases clipped from V and 0 bases from J, the junction kept 16 bases outside the gene matches. CDR3 size: 18 residues. Germline CDR1 LNHDA, CDR2 SQIVND (reference sequence). CDR3 DNA sequence: TGTGCCAGCTCGGGACAGGACCTTAATAAGAGCTCTGGAAACACCATATATTTT. It encodes CASSGQDLNKSSGNTIYF.

The rearrangement uses TRBV11-1 and TRBJ2-7; weak D call: TRBD1 (6 bases). There are 14 residues in the CDR3. The germline gives CDR1 SGHAT, CDR2 FQDESV (reference sequence). V was clipped by 5 bases and J by 3 bases, with 14 bases between them. CDR3 sequence: CASSPEGTFYEQYF. The CDR3 coding sequence is TGTGCCAGCAGCCCAGAGGGGACATTCTACGAGCAGTACTTC.

The genes are TRBV5-1 and TRBJ2-7; 7 bases match TRBD2. The CDR3 sequence is 14 residues long. The germline CDR1 and CDR2 sequences are SGHRS and YFSETQ. The V and J ends lost 0 bases and 3 bases, in that order; junction bases with no gene match: 3. As DNA, the CDR3 is TGCGCCAGCAGCTTGGGGGGGACTAACTACGAGCAGTACGTC. It yields the protein CASSLGGTNYEQYV.

The chain combines TRBV10-3 with TRBJ1-2; D uncertain. Per germline, CDR1 ENHRY and CDR2 SYGVKD. V was trimmed by 0 bases and J by 1 base, leaving 15 bases between them. CDR3 length: 17 amino acids. CDR3 protein: CAISESLEQSVNYGYTF. In DNA, the CDR3 is TGTGCCATCAGTGAGTCTTTGGAACAGTCGGTTAACTATGGCTACACCTTC.

The chain employs TRBV7-9 and TRBJ1-6; D may be TRBD1 (5 bases). Germline CDR1 and CDR2: SEHNR and FQNEAQ (reference sequence). The CDR3 consists of 15 residues. V lost 2 bases and J lost 5, with 10 bases in between. The CDR3 nucleotides are TGTGCCAGCAGCTTAAGCGGGGCCCATAATTCACCCCTCCACTTT. Amino acid sequence: CASSLSGAHNSPLHF.

This chain uses TRBV5-4 with TRBJ2-5; 8 bases fit TRBD2. The V gene end was trimmed by 4 bases and the J gene end by 2 bases; junction bases not matched to a gene: 10. This CDR3 spans 16 amino acids. Germline assignment: CDR1 SGHNT and CDR2 YYREEE (reference sequence). CDR3 amino acids: CASSRPSPGGQETQYF. The CDR3 nucleotides are TGTGCCAGCAGCCGCCCCTCGCCGGGGGGGCAAGAGACCCAGTACTTC.

The V call is TRBV9, the J call TRBJ2-3; tentatively, D is TRBD1 (5 bases). Germline values: CDR1 SGDLS, CDR2 YYNGEE. The CDR3 has 14 residues. Trimming pared 4 bases from V and 0 bases from J, leaving 9 bases between. As DNA, the CDR3 is TGTGCCAGCAGCCAGACAGCTAGCACAGATACGCAGTATTTT. Translated: CASSQTASTDTQYF.

This clone has more than one count but fewer than ten. The V call is TRBV5-6, the J call TRBJ2-7, with 12 bases matching TRBD2. Germline trimming cut 3 bases from V and 3 bases from J; bases unmatched to any gene: 7. The CDR3 runs to 16 residues. From germline, CDR1 is SGHDT and CDR2 YYEEEE. This CDR3 is CASSWQLAGGYYEQYF. The DNA of the CDR3 is TGTGCCAGCAGCTGGCAACTAGCGGGGGGTTACTACGAGCAGTACTTC.

V is TRBV4-1 and J is TRBJ1-1; D might be TRBD1 (6 bases). The CDR3 runs 14 residues. Germline lookup yields CDR1 MGHRA and CDR2 YSYEKL. The V end was cut by 4 bases, the J end by 4 bases, with 13 bases between. CDR3 amino acids: CASSRGRGGTEAFF. As DNA, the CDR3 is TGCGCCAGCAGCCGGGGTCGAGGGGGCACTGAAGCTTTCTTT.

This rearrangement joins TRBV11-2 to TRBJ2-5; 7 nucleotides agree with TRBD2. The length of the CDR3 is 15 residues. The junction had 11 bases not matched to a gene; V was cut back by 5 bases and J by 5 bases. Germline CDR1 reads SGHAT; CDR2 reads FQNNGV. CDR3 sequence (DNA): TGTGCCAGCAGCCCCGACTCCGTCGGGGGGGAGACCCAGTACTTC. Its translation is CASSPDSVGGETQYF.

This clone was found once. V and J are TRBV2 and TRBJ2-3; 7 nucleotides match TRBD2. This CDR3 has 15 residues. In germline, CDR1 is SNHLY, CDR2 FYNNEI. The ends lost 6 bases at V and 5 bases at J; junction bases unmatched: 11. DNA for the CDR3: TGTGCCAGCAGAGGGGCGGGACTATACCTAGATACGCAGTATTTT. Amino acid sequence: CASRGAGLYLDTQYF.

The chain is built from TRBV5-1 and TRBJ2-1; TRBD2 matches 14 bases. Germline V gene lookup returns CDR1 SGHRS and CDR2 YFSETQ. The length of the CDR3 is 17 residues. Trimming took 2 bases from V and 5 from J; bases not matched to a gene: 6. CDR3 sequence reads: CASSFPWTSGGHNEQFF. The CDR3 DNA reads TGCGCCAGCAGCTTTCCCTGGACTAGCGGGGGGCACAATGAGCAGTTCTTC. Variable domain in full (rest from reference TRBV5-1 and TRBJ2-1): KAGVTQTPRYLIKTRGQQVTLSCSPISGHRSVSWYQQTPGQGLQFLFEYFSETQRNKGNFPGRFSGRQFSNSRSEMNVSTLELGDSALYLCASSFPWTSGGHNEQFFGPGTRLTVL.

The chain employs TRBV15 and TRBJ1-4, with D maybe TRBD1 (5 bases). The CDR3 runs 18 residues. The germline V gene encodes CDR1 LNHNV and CDR2 YYDKDF (reference sequence). The ends were cut back, 3 bases at V and 8 bases at J, with 25 bases in the middle. CDR3 coding DNA: TGTGCCACCAGCAGCGGGCTAATGGGACTTCCTGGAGGCGAAAAACTGTTTTTT. Its protein is CATSSGLMGLPGGEKLFF.

The gene calls are TRBV27 and TRBJ2-7, with 9 bases matching TRBD1. V lost 8 bases to trimming and J lost 9 bases; unmatched junction nucleotides: 11. CDR1 is MNHEY and CDR2 is SMNVEV in the germline V gene (reference sequence). The CDR3 is made up of 13 amino acids. The CDR3 sequence is CASRTGAMRAQYF. DNA for the CDR3: TGTGCCAGCCGGACAGGGGCCATGAGGGCGCAGTACTTC.

V usage is TRBV7-3 and J usage is TRBJ1-1; D might be TRBD1 (5 bases). V lost 5 bases and J lost 8, with 12 bases in between. Germline V gene lookup returns CDR1 SGHTA and CDR2 FQGTGA. This CDR3 is built from 12 residues. The CDR3 DNA reads as TGTGCCAGCAGCCCCAGGGTTGGCGAAGCTTTCTTT. It specifies CASSPRVGEAFF.

The genes are TRBV5-1 and TRBJ2-3; no firm D call. V lost 1 base and J 2 bases, leaving 8 bases between the germline ends. Germline values: CDR1 SGHRS, CDR2 YFSETQ. The CDR3 is made up of 14 amino acids. CDR3 amino acids: CASSLLQITDTQYF. The DNA of the CDR3 is TGCGCCAGCAGCTTGCTCCAGATCACAGATACGCAGTATTTT. Looking up the rest from reference TRBV5-1 and TRBJ2-3 gives the full variable domain: KAGVTQTPRYLIKTRGQQVTLSCSPISGHRSVSWYQQTPGQGLQFLFEYFSETQRNKGNFPGRFSGRQFSNSRSEMNVSTLELGDSALYLCASSLLQITDTQYFGPGTRLTVL.

In the case of this clone: The same CDR3 can be traced to other DNA sequences in this sample. The chain carries TRBV10-3 and TRBJ1-2, with 9 bases identical to TRBD1. The CDR3 is made up of 15 amino acids. Germline values: CDR1 ENHRY, CDR2 SYGVKD. The junction had 3 bases not matched to a gene; V was cut back by 0 bases and J by 4 bases. CDR3 DNA sequence: TGTGCCATCAGTGAGTCGGGACAGGGCCCCTATGGCTACACCTTC. Translation gives CAISESGQGPYGYTF.

The rearrangement joins TRBV5-4 to TRBJ2-5, with D maybe TRBD1 (6 bases). This CDR3 has 14 amino acids. The germline gives CDR1 SGHNT, CDR2 YYREEE (reference sequence). Trimming removed 3 bases at V and 2 bases at J, with 11 bases between. The CDR3 spells CASSSAGEQETQYF. CDR3 in DNA: TGTGCCAGCAGCTCAGCAGGGGAACAAGAGACCCAGTACTTC.

The chain links TRBV7-9 to TRBJ2-5; 10 bases fit TRBD1. The trim removed 5 bases at V and 5 bases at J, leaving 5 bases unmatched. Germline loops: CDR1 SEHNR, CDR2 FQNEAQ (reference sequence). The CDR3 is made up of 14 amino acids. Written as DNA, the CDR3 is TGTGCCAGCAGCGCCGACAGGGGGCTGGAGACCCAGTACTTC. Protein: CASSADRGLETQYF.

The chain carries TRBV12-3 or TRBV12-4 and TRBJ1-5, with no clear D. The CDR3 sequence is 13 residues long. V lost 1 base and J lost 7, with 8 bases in between. Here the CDR3 DNA reads TGTGCCAGCAGTTTAGGAGATCGACAGCCCCAGCATTTT. Protein: CASSLGDRQPQHF.

The genes are TRBV11-2 and TRBJ1-6; D not certain. The CDR3 runs to 16 residues. CDR1 is SGHAT, CDR2 FQNNGV, per germline. The V end was cut by 1 base, the J end by 12 bases, with 19 bases between. The CDR3 is CASSLGFGSPRGPLHF. The CDR3 DNA reads TGTGCCAGCAGCTTAGGCTTCGGGAGCCCCCGGGGACCCCTCCACTTT.

With respect to this clone: The sample has other DNA sequences that encode this CDR3 too. The rearrangement joins TRBV13 to TRBJ1-2, with 9 bases lining up with TRBD1. With 3 bases clipped from V and 2 bases from J, the junction kept 1 base outside the gene matches. Germline lookup yields CDR1 PRHDT and CDR2 FYEKMQ (reference sequence). CDR3 length: 14 residues. The CDR3 DNA reads TGTGCCAGCAGCTTGGGGACAGGGAACTATGGCTACACCTTC. The encoded protein is CASSLGTGNYGYTF.

The CDR3 coding sequence is TGCGCCAGCAGATCAGCGGGGAGCACAGATACGCAGTATTTT. Translating it yields CASRSAGSTDTQYF. The J gene is TRBJ2-3, the V gene TRBV5-1; 7 nucleotides agree with TRBD2. V lost 5 bases, J lost 0 bases, and 3 bases stayed unmatched. Germline values: CDR1 SGHRS, CDR2 YFSETQ. The CDR3 is 14 residues long.

The J gene is TRBJ1-5, the V gene TRBV11-2; D call uncertain. Trimming left V 4 bases short and J 4 bases short, with 5 bases between. This CDR3 is 12 amino acids long. The germline gives CDR1 SGHAT, CDR2 FQNNGV. The CDR3 coding sequence is TGTGCCAGCAGCTCGAGAAATCAGCCCCAGCATTTT. Protein sequence: CASSSRNQPQHF.

CDR3 bases: TGTGCCAGCAGCTGGGACAGGGGGCTGAACGAGCAGTACTTC. This translates into CASSWDRGLNEQYF. The rearrangement links TRBV2 to TRBJ2-7; 12 bases align to TRBD1. This CDR3 spans 14 amino acids. V trimming: 6 bases; J trimming: 5 bases; junction bases outside the gene matches: 5. Germline assignment: CDR1 SNHLY and CDR2 FYNNEI.

The rearrangement joins TRBV5-6 to TRBJ1-2; no definite D call. CDR1 SGHDT and CDR2 YYEEEE come from the germline V gene. The CDR3 length is 13 residues. The germline V and J ends were trimmed by 2 bases and 4 bases, with 9 bases remaining between them. The CDR3 here is CASSLQLSYGYTF. The CDR3 DNA reads as TGTGCCAGCAGCTTACAGCTTAGCTATGGCTACACCTTC.